Shown below are 23 T cell receptor beta chains from a single sample sequenced in a study of post-analysis software for immune sequencing data. TCR beta cDNA libraries had unique molecular identifiers. TCRdb processed the PCR reads anew with MiXCR; each CDR3 protein has one entry. The sample yields 740,000 or so distinct CDR3 sequences, approximately 50% seen once. No antigen has been identified for these receptors. Findings and caveats of the study: About five TRBV segments appeared more often in patients than in controls, and TRBV5-6, TRBV5-1 and TRBV20-1 were among these.

Sequencing was carried out using blood. These receptors all stem from a girl aged 10-17 years with multiple sclerosis.

This clonotype was observed once. The rearrangement links TRBV10-3 to TRBJ2-1, with D possibly called TRBD1 or TRBD2 (6 bases each). CDR3 length equals 15 residues. CDR1 is ENHRY and CDR2 is SYGVKD in the germline V gene. Trimming stripped 4 bases from V and 8 bases from J, with 18 bases between. The CDR3 region is CAISAPFRGPHEQFF. In nucleotides, the CDR3 is TGTGCCATCAGTGCCCCCTTCCGGGGGCCGCATGAGCAGTTCTTC.

This clonotype came up a few times. The chain carries TRBV2 and TRBJ2-5; TRBD2 aligns across 10 bases. From germline, CDR1 is SNHLY and CDR2 FYNNEI. V gave up 1 base and J gave up 7 bases; unmatched junction bases: 6. The CDR3 runs to 15 residues. The CDR3 sequence is CASSEVAGGRGTQYF. CDR3 coding DNA: TGTGCCAGCAGTGAAGTAGCGGGAGGCCGTGGGACCCAGTACTTC. Using reference TRBV2 and TRBJ2-5 for the parts outside the CDR3, the full variable domain is EPEVTQTPSHQVTQMGQEVILRCVPISNHLYFYWYRQILGQKVEFLVSFYNNEISEKSEIFDDQFSVERPDGSNFTLKIRSTKLEDSAMYFCASSEVAGGRGTQYFGPGTRLLVL.

This clonotype has just one count. V and J are TRBV28 and TRBJ1-2; D ambiguous. CDR3 size: 15 residues. Germline CDR1 MDHEN, CDR2 SYDVKM. The V end lost 3 bases, the J end lost 0 bases, and 11 bases lay between the germline ends. The CDR3 coding sequence is TGTGCCAGCAGTTTCCGCAGAACAGCTAACTATGGCTACACCTTC. This codes for CASSFRRTANYGYTF.

V and J are TRBV12-5 and TRBJ2-4; perhaps D is TRBD1 or TRBD2 (5 bases each). TRBJ2-7 explains the end of the DNA better; the J call may be wrong. Germline V lookup: CDR1 LGHNT, CDR2 FRNRAP. CDR3 length: 15 amino acids. CDR3 nucleotide sequence: TGTGCTAGTGGTTGGGACCCACGGTCCGCCTACGAGCAGTACTTC. Encoded protein: CASGWDPRSAYEQYF.

This chain joins TRBV20-1 and TRBJ2-3; 8 bases are shared with TRBD2. The CDR3 covers 14 residues. Trimming took 5 bases from V and 4 from J; bases not matched to a gene: 8. Germline V gene data show CDR1 as DFQATT and CDR2 as SNEGSKA (reference sequence). This chain's CDR3 is CSAPIAGRSDTQYF. The DNA of the CDR3 is TGCAGTGCTCCCATAGCGGGGCGGTCAGATACGCAGTATTTT.

In nucleotides, the CDR3 is TGTGCCACCACGAGACTAACTGGGGCCAACGTCCTGACTTTC. This codes for CATTRLTGANVLTF. This chain connects TRBV15 to TRBJ2-6, with D tentatively TRBD2 (5 bases). The V and J ends lost 7 bases and 2 bases respectively, with 9 bases between them. CDR1 is LNHNV and CDR2 is YYDKDF in the germline V gene (reference sequence). The CDR3 length is 14 residues.

This chain uses TRBV12-3 or TRBV12-4 with TRBJ2-6; 9 bases are a match to TRBD1. The V and J ends lost 5 bases and 1 base, in that order; junction bases with no gene match: 6. CDR3 length equals 17 residues. CDR3 in DNA: TGTGCCAGCAGTCCGCACAGGGGGCAATCTGGGGCCAACGTCCTGACTTTC. Its translation is CASSPHRGQSGANVLTF.

The chain carries TRBV6-1 and TRBJ2-7; D perhaps matches TRBD1 (6 bases). The CDR3 is 14 residues long. Trimming removed 4 bases at V and 4 bases at J, with 14 bases between. Germline CDR1 and CDR2: MNHNS and SASEGT. This chain's CDR3 is CASSVDSYRYEQYF. For the CDR3, the DNA is TGTGCCAGCAGTGTGGACAGCTACCGATACGAGCAGTACTTC.

This chain uses TRBV5-1 with TRBJ2-7, with TRBD2 matching over 7 bases. The CDR3 loop spans 15 amino acids. The V and J ends lost 2 bases and 0 bases, in that order; junction bases with no gene match: 5. The germline V gene has CDR1 SGHRS and CDR2 YFSETQ. This chain's CDR3 is CASSLPSGTSYEQYF. CDR3 nucleotide sequence: TGCGCCAGCAGCTTACCAAGCGGGACCTCCTACGAGCAGTACTTC.

This chain uses TRBV6-1 with TRBJ1-6; D unresolved. V lost 1 base and J 5 bases, leaving 6 bases between the germline ends. Looked up from germline, CDR1 is MNHNS and CDR2 is SASEGT. The CDR3 contains 14 residues. In DNA form, the CDR3 reads TGTGCCAGCAGTGAAGGTCAGGATAATTCACCCCTCCACTTT. Residues: CASSEGQDNSPLHF.

The chain uses TRBV29-1 and TRBJ2-3, with 9 bases lining up with TRBD2. The CDR3 consists of 14 residues. The J segment lost 0 bases and the V segment lost 6 bases, leaving 4 bases of the junction unmatched. Germline V gives CDR1 SQVTM, CDR2 ANQGSEA. Here the CDR3 DNA reads TGCAGCGTCCTAGCGGGGATTAGCACAGATACGCAGTATTTT. It is translated as CSVLAGISTDTQYF.

The V and J genes are TRBV4-1 and TRBJ2-3; 8 nucleotides agree with TRBD1. The CDR3 is 16 amino acids. Germline V gives CDR1 MGHRA, CDR2 YSYEKL. V shed 5 bases and J 0 bases; nucleotides not matched to a gene: 7. The CDR3 nucleotides read TGCGCCAGCAGCTCCCGGACAGGGAGGAGCACAGATACGCAGTATTTT. Its translation is CASSSRTGRSTDTQYF.

The V gene is TRBV20-1, the J gene TRBJ1-6, with 9 bases that match TRBD1. Germline V gene sequence: CDR1 DFQATT, CDR2 SNEGSKA (reference sequence). The CDR3 is made up of 15 amino acids. The J segment lost 9 bases and the V segment lost 6 bases, leaving 12 bases of the junction unmatched. In DNA form, the CDR3 reads TGCAGTGCGCCCGACCCGGGACAGGGAAGTTCACCCCTCCACTTT. Protein sequence: CSAPDPGQGSSPLHF.

This clonotype was seen a handful of times. The CDR3 here is CASSLRLGPDTQYF. CDR3 DNA sequence: TGTGCCAGCAGCTTGAGGCTCGGACCGGATACGCAGTATTTT. This chain connects TRBV5-5 to TRBJ2-3; unclear D gene. The CDR3 runs to 14 residues. Deletions cut 1 base from V and 6 bases from J, with 12 bases between. Per germline, CDR1 SGHKS and CDR2 YYEKEE (reference sequence).

The chain is built from TRBV28 and TRBJ1-5; 9 bases align to TRBD1. CDR1 is MDHEN and CDR2 is SYDVKM in the germline V gene. The CDR3 loop spans 16 amino acids. Trimming cost V 6 bases and J 0 bases; bases outside gene matches: 6. The CDR3 loop is CASRAGTGYSNQPQHF. The DNA for the CDR3 is TGTGCCAGCAGAGCCGGGACAGGGTATAGCAATCAGCCCCAGCATTTT.

The genes are TRBV7-2 and TRBJ2-3; D may be TRBD2 (5 bases). Germline V lookup: CDR1 SGHTA, CDR2 FQGNSA. This CDR3 is 19 amino acids long. Deletions cut 3 bases from V and 1 base from J, with 23 bases between. The chain's CDR3 is CASSFSGPSGAGGTDTQYF. CDR3 sequence (DNA): TGTGCCAGCAGCTTCAGCGGCCCCAGCGGCGCCGGGGGCACAGATACGCAGTATTTT.

This clonotype has only a few counts. This rearrangement joins TRBV7-3 to TRBJ2-3; no reliable D call. CDR1 SGHTA and CDR2 FQGTGA come from the germline V gene. The CDR3 totals 13 residues. V lost 5 bases and J lost 4, with 10 bases in between. CDR3 residues: CASSPSEPDTQYF. The DNA for the CDR3 is TGTGCCAGCAGCCCTTCCGAACCAGATACGCAGTATTTT. The variable domain in full, with the rest retrieved from reference TRBV7-3 and TRBJ2-3, is GAGVSQTPSNKVTEKGKYVELRCDPISGHTALYWYRQSLGQGPEFLIYFQGTGAADDSGLPNDRFFAVRPEGSVSTLKIQRTERGDSAVYLCASSPSEPDTQYFGPGTRLTVL.

In its sample, this clonotype was seen a few times. The rearrangement links TRBV20-1 to TRBJ2-6; D remains unclear. Trimming pared 6 bases from V and 2 bases from J, leaving 14 bases between. There are 15 residues in the CDR3. The germline V gene encodes CDR1 DFQATT and CDR2 SNEGSKA (reference sequence). In DNA, the CDR3 is TGCAGTGCAGCCCCCCCCCGGACTGGGGCCAACGTCCTGACTTTC. Residues: CSAAPPRTGANVLTF.

The rearrangement joins TRBV20-1 to TRBJ2-5; 10 positions match TRBD1. Germline V CDR1 and CDR2: DFQATT, SNEGSKA (reference sequence). The CDR3 contains 16 residues. The trim removed 1 base at V and 2 bases at J, leaving 7 bases unmatched. The CDR3 DNA sequence: TGCAGTGCTAGAGCTGGGGACAGGGGACTTCAAGAGACCCAGTACTTC. Encoded protein: CSARAGDRGLQETQYF.

The CDR3 region is CASSFRDSKETQYF. The CDR3 DNA is TGCGCCAGCAGCTTCCGGGACTCAAAAGAGACCCAGTACTTC. V is TRBV5-1 and J is TRBJ2-5; D possibly corresponds to TRBD2 (6 bases). Germline V gene sequence: CDR1 SGHRS, CDR2 YFSETQ. This CDR3 has 14 residues. The germline V and J ends were trimmed by 2 bases and 3 bases, with 11 bases remaining between them.

V gene TRBV11-3 combines with J gene TRBJ2-3; the match to TRBD2 covers 7 bases. This CDR3 is 14 amino acids long. The trim removed 5 bases at V and 2 bases at J, leaving 4 bases unmatched. The germline gives CDR1 SGHNT, CDR2 YENEEA. The CDR3 DNA follows: TGTGCCAGCAGCCGAGCGGGATACACAGATACGCAGTATTTT. Translation: CASSRAGYTDTQYF.

The V and J genes are TRBV20-1 and TRBJ2-3; 7 nucleotides agree with TRBD1. CDR1 is DFQATT and CDR2 is SNEGSKA in the germline V gene (reference sequence). The length of the CDR3 is 15 residues. The V segment lost 4 bases and the J segment 5 bases; nucleotides outside the gene matches: 12. For the CDR3, the DNA is TGCAGTGCTACTCAAGACGAGGGGGCGGAAGATACGCAGTATTTT. As protein: CSATQDEGAEDTQYF.

This clonotype was picked up a small number of times. CDR3 nucleotides: TGCAGCGTTGTTTCGGGGTTGTCCTACGAGCAGTACTTC. This codes for CSVVSGLSYEQYF. The V gene is TRBV29-1, the J gene TRBJ2-7; D is perhaps TRBD2 (5 bases). The germline V gene encodes CDR1 SQVTM and CDR2 ANQGSEA. This CDR3 is 13 amino acids long. Trimming left V 4 bases short and J 1 base short, with 11 bases between.